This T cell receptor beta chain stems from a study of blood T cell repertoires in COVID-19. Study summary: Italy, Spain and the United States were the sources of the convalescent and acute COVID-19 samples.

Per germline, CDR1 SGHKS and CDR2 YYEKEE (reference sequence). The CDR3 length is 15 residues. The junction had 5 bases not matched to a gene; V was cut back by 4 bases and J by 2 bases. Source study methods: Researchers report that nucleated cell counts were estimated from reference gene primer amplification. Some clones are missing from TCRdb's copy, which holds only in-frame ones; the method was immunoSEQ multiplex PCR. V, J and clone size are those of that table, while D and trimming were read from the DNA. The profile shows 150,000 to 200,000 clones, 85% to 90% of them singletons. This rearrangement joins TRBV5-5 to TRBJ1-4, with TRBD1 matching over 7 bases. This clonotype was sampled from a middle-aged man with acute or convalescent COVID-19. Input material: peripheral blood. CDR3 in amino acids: CASSVPQGTNEKLFF. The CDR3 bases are TGTGCCAGCAGCGTCCCACAGGGGACTAATGAAAAACTGTTTTTT.